The T cell receptor beta chain under discussion was sequenced for a study of T cells after somatic rescue of genetic block. Trimming removed 3 bases from V and 3 bases from J, with 7 bases in between. CDR1 is KGHSH, CDR2 LQKENI, per germline. The CDR3 is 13 residues long. Method: immunoSEQ multiplex PCR; TCRdb's copy keeps in-frame clones and lacks some. Of under 150,000 clones listed, around 90% are singletons. The receptor was isolated from a woman younger than 30. The chain employs TRBV18 and TRBJ2-3; possible D gene TRBD1, 5 bases. The sequenced sample was peripheral blood mononuclear cells (PBMCs). As DNA, the CDR3 is TGTGCCAGCTCACCCGACAGAACAGATACGCAGTATTTT. Translation gives CASSPDRTDTQYF.